This TCR beta chain came from a study of PD-1 blockade in classical Hodgkin lymphoma. The study, taken as a whole, reports: Patients newly diagnosed and complete responders had comparable baseline diversity. Relapsed/refractory patients reportedly had the lowest baseline TCR diversity, below newly diagnosed patients, who were below healthy donors. The repertoire differences lack a defined cause, possibly disease activity or prior therapy.

This clone turned up a few times. As yet, its antigen is unknown. The repertoire was sequenced with immunoSEQ multiplex PCR; TCRdb's copy has only in-frame clones and lacks some. The table shows tens of thousands of clones, with roughly 70% occurring only once. Each patient relapsed following autologous stem cell transplantation, and prior brentuximab vedotin exposure differed. Sequences were derived from peripheral blood mononuclear cells (PBMCs), sampled at baseline. The origin of this receptor is a human donor with classical Hodgkin lymphoma.

The CDR3 protein is CASTFHGDGLYGYTF. The CDR3 DNA reads as TGTGCCAGTACCTTTCACGGGGACGGACTCTATGGCTACACCTTC. The V call is TRBV19, the J call TRBJ1-2; possibly TRBD1 for D (5 bases). The CDR3 is 15 amino acids. The germline V gene has CDR1 LNHDA and CDR2 SQIVND (reference sequence). Trimming took off 7 bases at V and 4 bases at J, with 19 bases between the two ends.